This TCR beta chain comes out of a study of Ad26.COV2.S vaccination and SARS-CoV-2 variants. Findings and limits, study-wide: Reported post-vaccination CD8+ and CD4+ T cell responses to spike showed substantial breadth. Comparable non-spike TCR breadth was observed in vaccine and placebo recipients.

Assay: immunoSEQ multiplex PCR; the TCRdb copy retains only in-frame clones and omits some. The profile shows over 90,000 clones, around 82% of them singletons. In the case of this clone: What it binds is unknown.

The CDR3 consists of 16 residues. Germline values: CDR1 SGHRS, CDR2 YFSETQ. With V trimmed by 0 bases and J by 4 bases, 5 bases remained unmatched. The chain employs TRBV5-1 and TRBJ2-1, with 9 positions matching TRBD1. The receptor was derived from a human donor who had recovered from COVID-19. This specimen consisted of peripheral blood, obtained after recovery from COVID-19. The CDR3 reads CASSLGTGTGYNEQFF. CDR3 bases: TGCGCCAGCAGCTTGGGCACCGGGACAGGGTACAATGAGCAGTTCTTC.